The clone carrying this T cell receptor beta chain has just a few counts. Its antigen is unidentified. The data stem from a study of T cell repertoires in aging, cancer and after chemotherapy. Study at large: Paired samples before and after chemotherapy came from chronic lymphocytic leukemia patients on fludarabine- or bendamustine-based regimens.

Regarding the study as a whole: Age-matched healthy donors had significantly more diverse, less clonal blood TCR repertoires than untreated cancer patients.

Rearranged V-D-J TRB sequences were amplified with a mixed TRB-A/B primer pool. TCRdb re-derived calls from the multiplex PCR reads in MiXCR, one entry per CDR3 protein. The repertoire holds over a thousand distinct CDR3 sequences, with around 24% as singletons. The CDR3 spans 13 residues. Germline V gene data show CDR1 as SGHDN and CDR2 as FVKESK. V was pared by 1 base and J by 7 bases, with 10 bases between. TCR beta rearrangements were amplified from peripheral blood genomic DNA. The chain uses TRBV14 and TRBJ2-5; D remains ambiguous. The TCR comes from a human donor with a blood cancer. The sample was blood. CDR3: CASSQGIFWTQYF. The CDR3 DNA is TGTGCCAGCAGCCAAGGGATATTCTGGACCCAGTACTTC. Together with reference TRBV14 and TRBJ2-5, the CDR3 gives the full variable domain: EAGVTQFPSHSVIEKGQTVTLRCDPISGHDNLYWYRRVMGKEIKFLLHFVKESKQDESGMPNNRFLAERTGGTYSTLKVQPAELEDSGVYFCASSQGIFWTQYFGPGTRLLVL.